This entry lists 27 T cell receptor beta chains sequenced from one sample in a study of monozygotic twins with cystic fibrosis. The table came from immunoSEQ multiplex PCR; TCRdb's copy has only in-frame clones and leaves some out. The sample yields over 20,000 clones, around 93% seen once. Material for sequencing was blood. The source of these receptors is a girl aged 2-10 years with cystic fibrosis.

The V and J genes are TRBV7-9 and TRBJ2-5; 8 bases map to TRBD2. CDR3 length equals 15 residues. Germline CDR1 SEHNR, CDR2 FQNEAQ (reference sequence). V dropped 7 bases and J dropped 5; count of bases not matched to a gene: 12. The CDR3 reads CASTSGSGDWETQYF. The CDR3 nucleotides read TGTGCCAGCACCTCGGGTAGCGGGGACTGGGAGACCCAGTACTTC.

J is TRBJ1-3 and V is TRBV7-2; no firm D call. There are 13 residues in the CDR3. The V end was cut by 1 base, the J end by 7 bases, with 8 bases between. Germline lookup yields CDR1 SGHTA and CDR2 FQGNSA. The CDR3 DNA reads TGTGCCAGCAGCTTAGATCCTGAGAACACCATATATTTT. Its translation: CASSLDPENTIYF.

This rearrangement joins TRBV19 to TRBJ2-7, with 10 bases identical to TRBD1. Trimming removed 6 bases from V and 6 bases from J; junction bases left unmatched: 11. This CDR3 region has 15 residues. The germline V gene encodes CDR1 LNHDA and CDR2 SQIVND (reference sequence). In DNA form, the CDR3 reads TGTGCCAGTAGCCTTGAACTGGACAGGGGGAGCGAGCAGTACTTC. The encoded protein is CASSLELDRGSEQYF.

This clone was detected only a few times. The rearrangement joins TRBV30 to TRBJ1-4; possible D gene TRBD1, 6 bases. The V and J ends lost 4 bases and 0 bases respectively, with 6 bases between them. CDR3 length: 13 amino acids. CDR1 is GTSNPN and CDR2 is SVGIG in the germline V gene (reference sequence). The CDR3 region has the DNA TGTGCCTGGACAGGGGCAACTAATGAAAAACTGTTTTTT. As protein: CAWTGATNEKLFF. Full variable domain (remainder filled in from reference TRBV30 and TRBJ1-4): SQTIHQWPATLVQPVGSPLSLECTVEGTSNPNLYWYRQAAGRGLQLLFYSVGIGQISSEVPQNLSASRPQDRQFILSSKKLLLSDSGFYLCAWTGATNEKLFFGSGTQLSVL.

This rearrangement joins TRBV9 to TRBJ2-1, with 8 bases that match TRBD2. The CDR3 runs 15 residues. V shed 1 base and J 7 bases; nucleotides not matched to a gene: 7. The V gene's germline CDR1 is SGDLS and CDR2 YYNGEE. CDR3 DNA: TGTGCCAGCAGCGTACGGGGGACTAGAGAAAATGAGCAGTTCTTC. Protein sequence: CASSVRGTRENEQFF.

This clone has just one count. This chain links TRBV4-3 with TRBJ2-1, with TRBD1 matching over 9 bases. The trim removed 4 bases at V and 8 bases at J, leaving 3 bases unmatched. Germline V gives CDR1 LGHNA, CDR2 YSLEER. The CDR3 runs to 13 residues. The CDR3 nucleotides are TGCGCCAGCAGCCGGGACAGGGTCGATGAGCAGTTCTTC. It codes for CASSRDRVDEQFF.

This clone was found a few times. The chain couples TRBV18 to TRBJ1-5; D gene ambiguous. Germline assignment: CDR1 KGHSH and CDR2 LQKENI. The CDR3 contains 13 residues. V was trimmed by 6 bases and J by 6 bases, leaving 12 bases between them. Here the CDR3 DNA reads TGTGCCAGCTCGTTCGATGTCGGTCAGCCCCAGCATTTT. This sequence encodes CASSFDVGQPQHF.

V and J are TRBV27 and TRBJ1-4; D remains unclear. Germline loops: CDR1 MNHEY, CDR2 SMNVEV (reference sequence). Trimming took 3 bases from V and 11 from J, leaving 13 bases between them. The CDR3 loop spans 13 amino acids. CDR3 amino acids: CASSFSEQGKLFF. CDR3 nucleotides: TGTGCCAGCAGTTTTTCGGAACAAGGGAAACTGTTTTTT.

The chain carries TRBV7-2 and TRBJ2-5; weak D call: TRBD2 (7 bases). Deletions cut 1 base from V and 5 bases from J, with 14 bases between. The CDR3 loop spans 15 amino acids. The germline gives CDR1 SGHTA, CDR2 FQGNSA. Written as DNA, the CDR3 is TGTGCCAGCAGCTTAGACGGGGGGCGCATGGAGACCCAGTACTTC. Translating gives CASSLDGGRMETQYF.

This chain links TRBV11-3 with TRBJ1-1, with 9 bases lining up with TRBD1. The V gene end was trimmed by 5 bases and the J gene end by 5 bases; junction bases not matched to a gene: 6. The CDR3 covers 14 residues. Germline V gene lookup returns CDR1 SGHNT and CDR2 YENEEA. This CDR3 reads CASSHRDRETEAFF. In nucleotides, the CDR3 is TGTGCCAGCAGCCACCGGGACAGGGAGACTGAAGCTTTCTTT.

V gene TRBV11-2 combines with J gene TRBJ2-7, with D unclear. Trimming removed 1 base at V and 3 bases at J, with 10 bases between. The CDR3 length is 14 residues. Looked up from germline, CDR1 is SGHAT and CDR2 is FQNNGV. CDR3 sequence: CASSLVYGNYEQYF. The CDR3 bases are TGTGCCAGCAGCTTAGTCTATGGGAACTACGAGCAGTACTTC.

The V call is TRBV28, the J call TRBJ2-3; D unclear. The CDR3 is made up of 15 amino acids. Trimming cost V 5 bases and J 4 bases, with 16 bases left between them. Germline assignment: CDR1 MDHEN and CDR2 SYDVKM. CDR3 in DNA: TGTGCCAGCAGTGCGCTAGGTAGACGCGCAGATACGCAGTATTTT. It specifies CASSALGRRADTQYF.

The chain employs TRBV30 and TRBJ1-2, with D tentatively TRBD1 (5 bases). Germline V gene lookup returns CDR1 GTSNPN and CDR2 SVGIG (reference sequence). V gave up 1 base and J gave up 1 base, with 16 bases separating them. The CDR3 extends over 16 amino acids. CDR3 DNA: TGTGCCTGGAGTGCTTTAGGGGAGTGGGATAACTATGGCTACACCTTC. Amino acid sequence: CAWSALGEWDNYGYTF.

The CDR3 here is CASSPRDGYEQYF. In DNA, the CDR3 is TGCGCCAGCAGCCCCCGGGACGGCTACGAGCAGTACTTC. The V and J genes are TRBV10-2 and TRBJ2-7; D possibly matches TRBD1 or TRBD2 (5 bases each). The CDR3 runs 13 residues. Trimming left V 6 bases short and J 3 bases short, with 12 bases between. Germline loops: CDR1 WSHSY, CDR2 SAAADI.

The chain carries TRBV21-1 and TRBJ1-3. TRBV21-1 is a pseudogene. The CDR3 totals 16 residues. The CDR3 spells CASSKKRSHSGNTIYF. Here the CDR3 DNA reads TGTGCCAGCAGCAAAAAGCGGAGCCACTCTGGAAACACCATATATTTT.

The rearrangement joins TRBV6-5 to TRBJ1-2; a possible D gene is TRBD1 (6 bases). This CDR3 is 13 amino acids long. Trimming stripped 6 bases from V and 4 bases from J, with 12 bases between. From germline, CDR1 is MNHEY and CDR2 SVGAGI. The CDR3 nucleotides read TGTGCCAGCAGCCCTGGACAGATCTATGGCTACACCTTC. Its protein product is CASSPGQIYGYTF.

DNA of the CDR3: TGTGCCAGCAGCCCAATCCAAGAGACCCAGTACTTC. Translation: CASSPIQETQYF. The chain carries TRBV5-8 and TRBJ2-5; the D is unclear. The V gene's germline CDR1 is SGHTS and CDR2 YDEGEE. Trimming stripped 4 bases from V and 1 base from J, with 5 bases between. The CDR3 runs to 12 residues.

The chain has TRBV11-3 and TRBJ2-7; 7 nucleotides line up with TRBD1. Germline V lookup: CDR1 SGHNT, CDR2 YENEEA. The CDR3 is made up of 17 amino acids. The trim removed 1 base at V and 4 bases at J, leaving 13 bases unmatched. CDR3 nucleotides: TGTGCCAGCAGCTTAGTCCACAGGGGTTTGGTAAGGTACGAGCAGTACTTC. It specifies CASSLVHRGLVRYEQYF.

The rearrangement links TRBV6-6 to TRBJ2-2; 8 bases are shared with TRBD2. Germline CDR1 and CDR2: MNHNY and SVGAGI (reference sequence). This CDR3 comprises 14 residues. Trimming cost V 10 bases and J 2 bases; bases outside gene matches: 6. Written as DNA, the CDR3 is TGTGCCACCCCCGGGGGGGCCAACACCGGGGAGCTGTTTTTT. Translated: CATPGGANTGELFF.

The rearrangement uses TRBV11-3 and TRBJ1-3; a possible D gene is TRBD1 (5 bases). This CDR3 has 15 amino acids. Trimming stripped 5 bases from V and 4 bases from J, with 15 bases between. Germline V lookup: CDR1 SGHNT, CDR2 YENEEA. The CDR3 sequence is CASSMTAPYGNTIYF. The CDR3 DNA reads TGTGCCAGCAGCATGACAGCTCCTTACGGAAACACCATATATTTT.

This rearrangement joins TRBV27 to TRBJ1-4; TRBD1 matches 9 bases. Per germline, CDR1 MNHEY and CDR2 SMNVEV (reference sequence). This CDR3 has 15 amino acids. Unmatched junction bases numbered 4, after V lost 3 bases and J lost 5 bases. The CDR3 is CASSFAGTGNEKLFF. CDR3 DNA: TGTGCCAGCAGTTTCGCTGGGACAGGGAATGAAAAACTGTTTTTT.

In DNA form, the CDR3 reads TGTGCCAGCAGCTTGCCCTCTAGCGATACGCAGTATTTT. Amino acid sequence: CASSLPSSDTQYF. The chain has TRBV5-6 and TRBJ2-3, with D perhaps matching TRBD2 (5 bases). Germline loops: CDR1 SGHDT, CDR2 YYEEEE. The CDR3 runs 13 residues. Trimming pared 1 base from V and 6 bases from J, leaving 9 bases between. Supplemented by reference TRBV5-6 and TRBJ2-3, the full variable domain reads DAGVTQSPTHLIKTRGQQVTLRCSPKSGHDTVSWYQQALGQGPQFIFQYYEEEERQRGNFPDRFSGHQFPNYSSELNVNALLLGDSALYLCASSLPSSDTQYFGPGTRLTVL.

The CDR3 DNA follows: TGTGCCAGCAGCTATGCTCCGGGACAGGGTACCGGGGAGCTGTTTTTT. Its translation is CASSYAPGQGTGELFF. V usage is TRBV5-6 and J usage is TRBJ2-2, with 9 bases that match TRBD1. This CDR3 has 16 amino acids. Trimming removed 3 bases from V and 5 bases from J; junction bases left unmatched: 8. CDR1 is SGHDT and CDR2 is YYEEEE in the germline V gene.

In its sample, this clone was seen once. The chain couples TRBV27 to TRBJ1-1; D possibly corresponds to TRBD1 (5 bases). The CDR3 contains 13 residues. V was clipped by 6 bases and J by 5 bases, with 13 bases between them. CDR1 is MNHEY and CDR2 is SMNVEV in the germline V gene (reference sequence). DNA for the CDR3: TGTGCCAGCAGCCTTGTAGGGGAAACTGAAGCTTTCTTT. It specifies CASSLVGETEAFF.

The gene calls are TRBV10-1 and TRBJ1-1; D perhaps matches TRBD1 (5 bases). Trimming left V 0 bases short and J 1 base short, with 9 bases between. The CDR3 covers 15 residues. Germline assignment: CDR1 WNHNN and CDR2 SYGVQD (reference sequence). CDR3 region: CASSESGGSNTEAFF. The CDR3 coding sequence is TGCGCCAGCAGTGAGTCGGGGGGGTCGAACACTGAAGCTTTCTTT.

The chain combines TRBV2 with TRBJ1-5; no reliable D call. Between the trimmed V and J ends, which lost 3 bases and 4 bases, there was a span of 13 bases. The germline gives CDR1 SNHLY, CDR2 FYNNEI. The CDR3 spans 15 residues. The CDR3 is CASSDRVSVNQPQHF. The DNA for the CDR3 is TGTGCCAGCAGTGATAGGGTCAGCGTAAATCAGCCCCAGCATTTT.

This clone was observed a single time. The chain is built from TRBV2 and TRBJ1-1; D is uncertain. In germline, CDR1 is SNHLY, CDR2 FYNNEI. The V and J ends lost 0 bases and 7 bases respectively, with 15 bases between them. The CDR3 extends over 15 amino acids. CDR3 region: CASSEARSSFFEAFF. The DNA for the CDR3 is TGTGCCAGCAGTGAAGCGCGGTCGTCATTTTTTGAAGCTTTCTTT. Filled out from reference TRBV2 and TRBJ1-1, the complete variable domain reads EPEVTQTPSHQVTQMGQEVILRCVPISNHLYFYWYRQILGQKVEFLVSFYNNEISEKSEIFDDQFSVERPDGSNFTLKIRSTKLEDSAMYFCASSEARSSFFEAFFGQGTRLTVV.